A single sample is the source of the 10 T cell receptor beta chains below, sequenced in a study of blood T cell repertoires in COVID-19. Measured with immunoSEQ multiplex PCR; TCRdb has only the in-frame clones, and not every one. The sample shows about 410,000 clones, under 90% of them seen only once. Source material: PBMCs or T cells enriched from blood (not recorded which). These receptors all stem from a woman in her twenties or thirties who had recovered from COVID-19.

The chain combines TRBV30 with TRBJ2-7; D gene ambiguous. Looked up from germline, CDR1 is GTSNPN and CDR2 is SVGIG (reference sequence). V lost 5 bases and J 0 bases, leaving 8 bases between the germline ends. The CDR3 sequence is 12 residues long. In DNA form, the CDR3 reads TGTGCCTGGGGACCCTTCTCCTACGAGCAGTACTTC. Residues: CAWGPFSYEQYF.

This clone was observed once. The rearrangement links TRBV28 to TRBJ1-4; no clear D. Germline CDR1 is MDHEN and CDR2 is SYDVKM. There are 16 residues in the CDR3. V lost 5 bases and J 0 bases, leaving 13 bases between the germline ends. CDR3 DNA sequence: TGTGCCAGCAGTGCTCCCATCGGGGCAACTAATGAAAAACTGTTTTTT. Its translation: CASSAPIGATNEKLFF.

The chain carries TRBV6-4 and TRBJ1-6; D is possibly TRBD1 (6 bases). V was trimmed by 2 bases and J by 9 bases, leaving 14 bases between them. CDR3 length: 15 residues. CDR1 is MRHNA and CDR2 is SNTAGT in the germline V gene. This CDR3 reads CASSDAPGHGSPLHF. CDR3 DNA sequence: TGTGCCAGCAGTGACGCTCCGGGACATGGTTCACCCCTCCACTTT.

V usage is TRBV11-3 and J usage is TRBJ2-1, with D tentatively TRBD2 (6 bases). With 2 bases removed from V and 8 bases from J, the gap between germline ends came to 16 bases. There are 15 residues in the CDR3. From germline, CDR1 is SGHNT and CDR2 YENEEA. In DNA form, the CDR3 reads TGTGCCAGCAGCTTAAATAGCGGCCCCTTGGATGAGCAGTTCTTC. Translation: CASSLNSGPLDEQFF.

The gene calls are TRBV7-2 and TRBJ2-1, with 9 bases aligning to TRBD2. CDR1 and CDR2 from the germline V gene are SGHTA and FQGNSA. Trimming cost V 5 bases and J 12 bases; bases outside gene matches: 5. The CDR3 is 12 amino acids. The DNA for the CDR3 is TGTGCCAGCAGCGTTGCGGGGGGGCTGCAGTTCTTC. Its protein is CASSVAGGLQFF.

The chain is built from TRBV4-2 and TRBJ1-2, with D possibly being TRBD1 (6 bases). This CDR3 has 16 residues. The V end was cut by 0 bases, the J end by 7 bases, with 18 bases between. CDR1 and CDR2 (germline): LGHNA, YNFKEQ. The CDR3 DNA reads as TGTGCCAGCAGCCAAGATAGAGGGGGATCTTCGGCTGGCTACACCTTC. It yields the protein CASSQDRGGSSAGYTF.

The gene calls are TRBV6-5 and TRBJ1-2; TRBD1 is a possible D gene (5 bases). The V gene lost 6 bases and the J gene lost 3 bases, with 11 bases spanning the gap. CDR1 and CDR2 from the germline V gene are MNHEY and SVGAGI. The CDR3 extends over 13 amino acids. This CDR3 reads CASSRVSDYGYTF. CDR3 DNA: TGTGCCAGCAGCAGGGTATCGGACTATGGCTACACCTTC.

Only a few counts were recorded for this clone. The genes are TRBV12-3 or TRBV12-4 and TRBJ1-4, with TRBD1 matching over 8 bases. The CDR3 is 13 residues long. With 5 bases clipped from V and 7 bases from J, the junction kept 3 bases outside the gene matches. The CDR3 here is CASSRDRFEKLFF. The CDR3 DNA sequence: TGTGCCAGCAGTCGGGACAGGTTTGAAAAACTGTTTTTT.

The gene calls are TRBV4-1 and TRBJ2-5; 8 positions match TRBD2. V lost 0 bases, J lost 5 bases, and 8 bases stayed unmatched. The length of the CDR3 is 16 residues. In germline, CDR1 is MGHRA, CDR2 YSYEKL. The CDR3: CASSQEAGRAVETQYF. CDR3 DNA: TGCGCCAGCAGCCAAGAAGCCGGGAGGGCCGTGGAGACCCAGTACTTC.

The gene calls are TRBV9 and TRBJ1-2; no reliable D call. This CDR3 is built from 14 residues. Germline V CDR1 and CDR2: SGDLS, YYNGEE. The ends were cut back, 2 bases at V and 3 bases at J, with 11 bases in the middle. CDR3 bases: TGTGCCAGCAGCGTTGCGGGCGGCGACTATGGCTACACCTTC. Translation: CASSVAGGDYGYTF.